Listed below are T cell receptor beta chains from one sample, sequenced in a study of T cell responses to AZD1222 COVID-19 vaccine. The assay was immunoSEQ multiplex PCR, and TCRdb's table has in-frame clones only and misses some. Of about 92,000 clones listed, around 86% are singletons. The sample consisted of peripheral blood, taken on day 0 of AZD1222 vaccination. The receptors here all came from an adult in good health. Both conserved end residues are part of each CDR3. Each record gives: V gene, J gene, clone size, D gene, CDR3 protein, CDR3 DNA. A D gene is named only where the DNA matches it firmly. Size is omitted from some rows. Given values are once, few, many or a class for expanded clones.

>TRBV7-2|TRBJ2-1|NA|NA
CASSFAGQPSSYNEQFF
TGTGCCAGCAGCTTCGCGGGGCAACCTAGCTCCTACAATGAGCAGTTCTTC
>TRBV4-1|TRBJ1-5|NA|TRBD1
CASSLGQADGQPQHF
TGCGCCAGCAGCTTAGGACAGGCCGACGGTCAGCCCCAGCATTTT
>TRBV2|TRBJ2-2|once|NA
CASRGDGGGELFF
TGTGCCAGCAGGGGTGACGGCGGCGGGGAGCTGTTTTTT
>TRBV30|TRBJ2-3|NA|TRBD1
CAWSTQGADTQYF
TGTGCCTGGAGTACGCAGGGGGCAGATACGCAGTATTTT
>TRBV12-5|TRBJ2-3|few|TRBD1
CASGPGQGVDTQYF
TGTGCTAGTGGTCCCGGACAGGGGGTAGATACGCAGTATTTT
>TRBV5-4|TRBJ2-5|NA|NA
CASSSLQVQETQYF
TGTGCCAGCAGCTCCCTTCAGGTCCAAGAGACCCAGTACTTC
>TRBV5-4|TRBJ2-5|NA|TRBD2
CASSGKLAEVQETQYF
TGTGCCAGCAGCGGGAAGCTAGCGGAGGTCCAAGAGACCCAGTACTTC
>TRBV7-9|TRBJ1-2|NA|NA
CASSSEQGTYGYTF
TGTGCCAGCAGCTCGGAACAGGGAACCTATGGCTACACCTTC
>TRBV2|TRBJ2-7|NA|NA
CASSIPYEQYF
TGTGCCAGCAGTATCCCTTACGAGCAGTACTTC
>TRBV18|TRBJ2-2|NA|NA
CAIPPQGGKDTGELFF
TGTGCCATCCCCCCCCAGGGGGGCAAGGACACCGGGGAGCTGTTTTTT
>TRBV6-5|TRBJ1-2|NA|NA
CASAPRGDYGYTF
TGTGCCAGCGCCCCCCGGGGGGACTATGGCTACACCTTC
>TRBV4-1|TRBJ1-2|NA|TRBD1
CASSQPTGNDGYTF
TGCGCCAGCAGCCAACCGACAGGGAATGATGGCTACACCTTC
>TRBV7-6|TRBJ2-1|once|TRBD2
CASSLGPGLAYNEQFF
TGTGCCAGCAGCTTAGGCCCGGGACTAGCCTACAATGAGCAGTTCTTC
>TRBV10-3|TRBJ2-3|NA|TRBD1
CAISDRDRGRDTQYF
TGTGCCATCAGTGACCGGGACAGGGGGCGGGATACGCAGTATTTT
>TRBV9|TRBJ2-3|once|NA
CASSVDGSTDTQYF
TGTGCCAGCAGCGTAGACGGTAGCACAGATACGCAGTATTTT
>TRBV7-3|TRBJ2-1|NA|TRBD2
CASSLTAGGGTGEQFF
TGTGCCAGCAGCTTAACTGCGGGAGGTGGGACGGGTGAGCAGTTCTTC
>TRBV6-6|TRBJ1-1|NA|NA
CASSPTYTEAFF
TGTGCCAGCAGTCCTACTTACACTGAAGCTTTCTTT
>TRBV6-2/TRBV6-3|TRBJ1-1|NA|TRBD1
CASSSGQGLRNTEAFF
TGTGCCAGCAGTTCCGGACAGGGGTTAAGGAACACTGAAGCTTTCTTT
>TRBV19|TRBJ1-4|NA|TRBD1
CASSVGPGQGKEKLFF
TGTGCCAGTAGTGTGGGACCGGGACAGGGGAAAGAAAAACTGTTTTTT
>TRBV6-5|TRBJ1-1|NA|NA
CASSPERVTEAFF
TGTGCCAGCAGCCCAGAACGAGTGACCGAAGCTTTCTTT
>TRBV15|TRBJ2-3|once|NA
CATSRSATQYF
TGTGCCACCAGCAGGAGTGCCACGCAGTATTTT
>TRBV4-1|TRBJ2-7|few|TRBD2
CASSLRLAGTAYEQYF
TGCGCCAGCAGCCTTCGGCTAGCGGGAACAGCCTACGAGCAGTACTTC
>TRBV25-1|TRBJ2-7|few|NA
CASSERQPPYEQYF
TGTGCCAGCAGTGAACGGCAGCCCCCCTACGAGCAGTACTTC
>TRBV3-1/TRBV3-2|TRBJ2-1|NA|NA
CASSQTGAGPYNEQFF
TGTGCCAGCAGCCAAACAGGGGCGGGACCCTACAATGAGCAGTTCTTC
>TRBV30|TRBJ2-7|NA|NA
CAWSLGPYEQYF
TGTGCCTGGAGTCTGGGACCCTACGAGCAGTACTTC
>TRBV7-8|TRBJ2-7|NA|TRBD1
CASSLMGQGTYEQYF
TGTGCCAGCAGCCTAATGGGACAGGGTACCTACGAGCAGTACTTC
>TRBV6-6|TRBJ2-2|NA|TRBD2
CASSQNQGLAGGSNTGELFF
TGTGCCAGCAGTCAAAATCAGGGACTAGCGGGGGGTTCGAACACCGGGGAGCTGTTTTTT
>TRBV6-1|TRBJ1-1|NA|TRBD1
CASSEERTGRTEAFF
TGTGCCAGCAGTGAAGAGAGGACAGGGCGCACTGAAGCTTTCTTT
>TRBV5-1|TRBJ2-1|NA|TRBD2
CASSIEREGIYNEQFF
TGCGCCAGCAGCATTGAGCGGGAGGGCATATACAATGAGCAGTTCTTC
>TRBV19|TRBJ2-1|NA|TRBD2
CASSISAGTPYNEQFF
TGTGCCAGTAGTATCTCAGCGGGGACCCCCTACAATGAGCAGTTCTTC
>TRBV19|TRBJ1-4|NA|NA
CASSISTTNEKLFF
TGTGCCAGTAGTATTTCGACGACTAATGAAAAACTGTTTTTT
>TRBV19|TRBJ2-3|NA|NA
CASSMGGPTDTQYF
TGTGCCAGTAGTATGGGGGGCCCCACAGATACGCAGTATTTT
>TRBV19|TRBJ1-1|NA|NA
CASSIVGIMNTEAFF
TGTGCCAGTAGTATCGTAGGCATAATGAACACTGAAGCTTTCTTT
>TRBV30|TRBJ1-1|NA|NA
CAWSENRMNTEAFF
TGTGCCTGGAGTGAGAACAGAATGAACACTGAAGCTTTCTTT